A single sample is the source of the 20 T cell receptor beta chains below, sequenced in a study of T cell repertoires in cytomegalovirus infection. TCRdb called the reads again in MiXCR, with one record for every CDR3 protein. The data show more than 400,000 distinct CDR3 sequences, 26% seen once. The sequenced material came from PBMCs. The origin of the receptors is a human donor in good health (CMV status not recorded). Some clones in this sample may be carry-over from other donors' samples.

The chain couples TRBV18 to TRBJ1-6; D unresolved. In germline, CDR1 is KGHSH, CDR2 LQKENI. The CDR3 has 14 amino acids. Deletions cut 3 bases from V and 7 bases from J, with 10 bases between. CDR3 in amino acids: CASSPSTSNSPLHF. The CDR3 nucleotides are TGTGCCAGCTCACCTTCGACTTCCAATTCACCCCTCCACTTT.

The chain uses TRBV6-5 and TRBJ2-5; 10 bases fit TRBD1. Trimming at V came to 6 bases and at J to 5 bases, leaving 6 bases not matched to a gene. The CDR3 has 14 amino acids. Germline-derived CDR1 and CDR2 are MNHEY and SVGAGI. The CDR3 DNA sequence: TGTGCCAGCAGACCGGGACAGGGGTCGGAGACCCAGTACTTC. Translation gives CASRPGQGSETQYF.

This clonotype has a handful of counts. This chain uses TRBV20-1 with TRBJ2-1; tentatively, D is TRBD2 (7 bases). The germline V and J ends were trimmed by 5 bases and 8 bases, with 16 bases remaining between them. In germline, CDR1 is DFQATT, CDR2 SNEGSKA (reference sequence). This CDR3 comprises 13 residues. The CDR3 loop reads CSAGGASVYEQFF. CDR3 coding DNA: TGCAGTGCTGGGGGGGCGAGTGTCTATGAGCAGTTCTTC.

V and J are TRBV27 and TRBJ2-1; 7 bases match TRBD2. J lost 0 bases, V lost 10 bases, and 15 bases had no gene match. Looked up from germline, CDR1 is MNHEY and CDR2 is SMNVEV (reference sequence). The CDR3 runs 17 residues. The CDR3 reads CATPPPASGSSYNEQFF. CDR3 DNA: TGTGCCACCCCTCCCCCTGCTAGCGGTAGCTCCTACAATGAGCAGTTCTTC.

The count of this clonotype is one. V gene TRBV2 combines with J gene TRBJ1-2; 7 bases match TRBD1. Germline CDR1 reads SNHLY; CDR2 reads FYNNEI. Trimming at V came to 5 bases and at J to 8 bases, leaving 14 bases not matched to a gene. The CDR3 sequence is 15 residues long. The CDR3 nucleotides read TGTGCCAGCAGTACTCCGACAGGGTTGTTTGACGGCTACACCTTC. It specifies CASSTPTGLFDGYTF. The whole variable domain, remainder taken from reference TRBV2 and TRBJ1-2, is EPEVTQTPSHQVTQMGQEVILRCVPISNHLYFYWYRQILGQKVEFLVSFYNNEISEKSEIFDDQFSVERPDGSNFTLKIRSTKLEDSAMYFCASSTPTGLFDGYTFGSGTRLTVV.

The chain carries TRBV6-1 and TRBJ1-1, with unresolved D. The germline V gene has CDR1 MNHNS and CDR2 SASEGT. This CDR3 has 14 residues. Trimming left V 6 bases short and J 0 bases short, with 11 bases between. The DNA of the CDR3 is TGTGCCAGCAGGGAAAACGGAATGAACACTGAAGCTTTCTTT. Its protein product is CASRENGMNTEAFF.

The chain has TRBV28 and TRBJ2-3; D perhaps matches TRBD2 (5 bases). There are 16 residues in the CDR3. From germline, CDR1 is MDHEN and CDR2 SYDVKM. V shed 4 bases and J shed 4 bases, with 18 bases lying between them. For the CDR3, the DNA is TGTGCCAGCAGTTCCGCCTCCCGGGGTTTCGCAGATACGCAGTATTTT. Translation: CASSSASRGFADTQYF.

As for this clonotype: A much larger clone lies one base from this, so it may be a read error. The rearrangement links TRBV19 to TRBJ1-4; TRBD1 is a possible D gene (6 bases). The CDR3 runs 14 residues. Germline CDR1 LNHDA, CDR2 SQIVND (reference sequence). CDR3 coding DNA: TGTGTCAGTTACACAGGGACGACTAATGAAAAACTGTTTTTT. Residues: CVSYTGTTNEKLFF.

This clonotype was detected only a few times. The V gene is TRBV9, the J gene TRBJ2-1, with D perhaps matching TRBD1 (6 bases). CDR1 is SGDLS and CDR2 is YYNGEE in the germline V gene. V lost 0 bases to trimming and J lost 7 bases, with 17 bases between them. The CDR3 covers 16 residues. The CDR3 DNA is TGTGCCAGCAGCGTAGAAGACCGGGGACATAAAAATGAGCAGTTCTTC. Translating gives CASSVEDRGHKNEQFF.

This chain links TRBV12-3 or TRBV12-4 with TRBJ2-2, with 11 bases matching TRBD2. V shed 6 bases, J shed 6 bases, and the junction held 9 bases outside the gene matches. The CDR3 runs to 16 residues. The CDR3 reads CASRSHTSGSPGELFF. Here the CDR3 DNA reads TGTGCCAGCAGATCTCATACTAGCGGGAGCCCCGGGGAGCTGTTTTTT.

This clonotype was found a few times. The J gene is TRBJ2-3, the V gene TRBV7-2; TRBD2 matches at 7 bases. This CDR3 is 16 amino acids long. Germline trimming cut 0 bases from V and 2 bases from J; bases unmatched to any gene: 5. The germline V gene has CDR1 SGHTA and CDR2 FQGNSA. CDR3 region: CASSLAPGRATDTQYF. DNA for the CDR3: TGTGCCAGCAGCTTAGCGCCGGGGAGGGCCACAGATACGCAGTATTTT.

This clonotype has ten or more counts. V and J are TRBV7-2 and TRBJ1-2; 10 positions match TRBD1. The germline gives CDR1 SGHTA, CDR2 FQGNSA. This CDR3 has 15 amino acids. V lost 6 bases to trimming and J lost 7 bases; unmatched junction nucleotides: 11. CDR3 DNA sequence: TGTGCCAGCAGTTCAGGTTCCCGACAGGGGGCTGGCTACACCTTC. Encoded protein: CASSSGSRQGAGYTF.

The gene calls are TRBV7-9 and TRBJ2-5; D may be TRBD1 (6 bases). Trimming left V 1 base short and J 0 bases short, with 9 bases between. The CDR3 totals 15 residues. Germline lookup yields CDR1 SEHNR and CDR2 FQNEAQ (reference sequence). In DNA, the CDR3 is TGTGCCAGCAGCTTAGGACAGGCCAACCAAGAGACCCAGTACTTC. It encodes CASSLGQANQETQYF.

This clonotype occurred many times. A junction boundary mismatches the germline segment, possibly from a read error. The chain combines TRBV7-2 with TRBJ1-3, with 8 nucleotides matching TRBD1. The germline gives CDR1 SGHTA, CDR2 FQGNSA. This CDR3 spans 15 amino acids. Here the CDR3 reads CASSSGPDRGITIYF. CDR3 nucleotide sequence: TGTGCCAGCAGCTCGGGCCCTGACAGGGGAATCACCATATATTTT.

This clonotype appeared many times. V gene TRBV7-2 combines with J gene TRBJ2-3, with D unresolved. The CDR3 totals 14 residues. Germline assignment: CDR1 SGHTA and CDR2 FQGNSA. Trimming cost V 10 bases and J 0 bases, with 14 bases left between them. As DNA, the CDR3 is TGTGCCACAAAGAACCTGGCTAGCACAGATACGCAGTATTTT. It encodes CATKNLASTDTQYF.

This CDR3 is CGSISAGGYGEQFF. Written as DNA, the CDR3 is TGTGGAAGTATTTCGGCGGGAGGGTATGGTGAGCAGTTCTTC. The J gene is TRBJ2-1, the V gene TRBV7-9; 9 positions agree with TRBD2. The CDR3 is 14 residues long. Germline V lookup: CDR1 SEHNR, CDR2 FQNEAQ (reference sequence). Drawing the rest from reference TRBV7-9 and TRBJ2-1, the complete variable domain is DTGVSQNPRHKITKRGQNVTFRCDPISEHNRLYWYRQTLGQGPEFLTYFQNEAQLEKSRLLSDRFSAERPKGSFSTLEIQRTEQGDSAMYLCGSISAGGYGEQFFGPGTRLTVL.

This clonotype was recorded a few times. The gene calls are TRBV7-2 and TRBJ2-1, with D uncertain. The V gene's germline CDR1 is SGHTA and CDR2 FQGNSA. This CDR3 has 13 amino acids. V was clipped by 5 bases and J by 5 bases, with 10 bases between them. In DNA form, the CDR3 reads TGTGCCAGCAGCCGTTACGGTAACAATGAGCAGTTCTTC. It yields the protein CASSRYGNNEQFF.

This clonotype has a handful of counts. The gene calls are TRBV6-2 or TRBV6-3 and TRBJ1-1, with D unclear. Between the trimmed V and J ends, which lost 6 bases and 4 bases, there was a span of 15 bases. The CDR3 has 14 amino acids. CDR1 is MNHEY and CDR2 is SVGEGT in the germline V gene. As DNA, the CDR3 is TGTGCCAGCAGCCCTATGGAGACGGGCACTGAAGCTTTCTTT. It specifies CASSPMETGTEAFF.

This clonotype turned up a few times. This sequence joins TRBV7-2 and TRBJ2-3; TRBD2 is a possible D gene (6 bases). The germline CDR1 and CDR2 sequences are SGHTA and FQGNSA. Trimming shortened V by 2 bases and J by 2 bases, and 17 bases separated the two germline ends. This CDR3 is 17 amino acids long. Written as DNA, the CDR3 is TGTGCCAGCAGCTTAATACCCTCTGCGGGATACACAGATACGCAGTATTTT. Protein product: CASSLIPSAGYTDTQYF.

This clonotype was detected many times. The CDR3 DNA reads TGTGCCAGCAGCTTGGACCGAACTGAAGCTTTCTTT. Translation: CASSLDRTEAFF. The rearrangement joins TRBV7-8 to TRBJ1-1; D is unresolved. Per the germline V gene, CDR1 is SGHVS and CDR2 is FQNEAQ. The CDR3 loop spans 12 amino acids. Trimming cost V 3 bases and J 5 bases, with 7 bases left between them.